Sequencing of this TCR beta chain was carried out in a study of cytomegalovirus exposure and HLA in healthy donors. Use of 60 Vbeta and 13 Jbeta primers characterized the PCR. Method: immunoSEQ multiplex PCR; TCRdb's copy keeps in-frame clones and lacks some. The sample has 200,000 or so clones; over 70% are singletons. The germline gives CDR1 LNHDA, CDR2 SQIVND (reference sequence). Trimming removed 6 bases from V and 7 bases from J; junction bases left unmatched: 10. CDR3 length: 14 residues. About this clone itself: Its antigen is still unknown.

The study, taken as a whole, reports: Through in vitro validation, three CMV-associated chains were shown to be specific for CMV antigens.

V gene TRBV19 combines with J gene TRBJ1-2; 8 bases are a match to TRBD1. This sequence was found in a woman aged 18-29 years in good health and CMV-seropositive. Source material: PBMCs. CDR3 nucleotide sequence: TGTGCCAGTAGGCCCGACCCACAGGGGGGTGGCTACACCTTC. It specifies CASRPDPQGGGYTF.